The 31 T cell receptor beta chains given below trace back to one sample, sequenced in a study of blood T cell repertoires in COVID-19. The table came from immunoSEQ multiplex PCR; TCRdb's copy has only in-frame clones and leaves some out. The sample consists of 250,000 or so clones, about 82% of them appearing once. The sequencing sample was made of peripheral blood. All receptors come from a woman aged 55-70 years with active or convalescent COVID-19.

V and J are TRBV13 and TRBJ2-3, with a weak D call TRBD2 (5 bases). The V and J ends lost 3 bases and 3 bases respectively, with 13 bases between them. CDR1 and CDR2 from the germline V gene are PRHDT and FYEKMQ (reference sequence). CDR3 length: 15 amino acids. CDR3 amino acids: CASSFYGKGTDTQYF. The CDR3 region has the DNA TGTGCCAGCAGCTTTTACGGGAAGGGTACAGATACGCAGTATTTT.

This clone has only one observation. The rearrangement uses TRBV6-5 and TRBJ2-5; possibly TRBD1 for D (5 bases). In germline, CDR1 is MNHEY, CDR2 SVGAGI. Trimming shortened V by 0 bases and J by 3 bases, and 11 bases separated the two germline ends. CDR3 length equals 15 residues. In nucleotides, the CDR3 is TGTGCCAGCAGTTACTCGCGTGACAGAAAAGAGACCCAGTACTTC. Residues: CASSYSRDRKETQYF.

This chain links TRBV23-1 with TRBJ2-6; D gene ambiguous. TRBV23-1 is filed as an ORF, its function uncertain. This CDR3 region has 18 residues. The germline V and J ends were trimmed by 3 bases and 0 bases, with 15 bases remaining between them. CDR3 sequence: CASSQPSREYSGANVLTF. The CDR3 DNA reads as TGCGCCAGCAGTCAGCCCTCCCGAGAATACTCTGGGGCCAACGTCCTGACTTTC.

The gene calls are TRBV5-1 and TRBJ1-1; 8 bases agree with TRBD1. The CDR3 is 16 residues long. The germline V gene has CDR1 SGHRS and CDR2 YFSETQ. With 2 bases clipped from V and 3 bases from J, the junction kept 9 bases outside the gene matches. The CDR3 reads CASSLDRDRLYTEAFF. In DNA, the CDR3 is TGCGCCAGCAGCTTAGACAGGGACAGGCTGTACACTGAAGCTTTCTTT. The full variable domain, completed using reference TRBV5-1 and TRBJ1-1, is KAGVTQTPRYLIKTRGQQVTLSCSPISGHRSVSWYQQTPGQGLQFLFEYFSETQRNKGNFPGRFSGRQFSNSRSEMNVSTLELGDSALYLCASSLDRDRLYTEAFFGQGTRLTVV.

The chain links TRBV5-6 to TRBJ2-2; tentatively, D is TRBD1 (6 bases). The CDR3 loop spans 14 amino acids. The ends were cut back, 3 bases at V and 3 bases at J, with 9 bases in the middle. Germline loops: CDR1 SGHDT, CDR2 YYEEEE. DNA for the CDR3: TGTGCCAGCAGCTCCGGGACACACACCGGGGAGCTGTTTTTT. It codes for CASSSGTHTGELFF.

This chain links TRBV4-1 with TRBJ2-2; tentatively, D is TRBD1 (6 bases). Looked up from germline, CDR1 is MGHRA and CDR2 is YSYEKL. Trimming shortened V by 8 bases and J by 6 bases, and 13 bases separated the two germline ends. CDR3 length: 13 amino acids. CDR3 DNA sequence: TGCGCCAGCTTAGGCAGGGGAGCCGGGGAGCTGTTTTTT. As protein: CASLGRGAGELFF.

The chain couples TRBV11-2 to TRBJ1-1, with D unclear. Germline lookup yields CDR1 SGHAT and CDR2 FQNNGV. The CDR3 has 13 amino acids. V lost 4 bases to trimming and J lost 1 base, with 7 bases between them. CDR3 sequence: CASSSRQNTEAFF. DNA of the CDR3: TGTGCCAGCAGCTCACGACAGAACACTGAAGCTTTCTTT. Filled out from reference TRBV11-2 and TRBJ1-1, the complete variable domain reads EAGVAQSPRYKIIEKRQSVAFWCNPISGHATLYWYQQILGQGPKLLIQFQNNGVVDDSQLPKDRFSAERLKGVDSTLKIQPAKLEDSAVYLCASSSRQNTEAFFGQGTRLTVV.

The sample holds one count of this clone. This chain connects TRBV7-2 to TRBJ1-4; the match to TRBD1 covers 7 bases. The germline V gene encodes CDR1 SGHTA and CDR2 FQGNSA. The CDR3 loop spans 17 amino acids. With V trimmed by 5 bases and J by 0 bases, 9 bases remained unmatched. CDR3 loop: CASSKSGTAATNEKLFF. Here the CDR3 DNA reads TGTGCCAGCAGCAAGTCCGGGACAGCTGCAACTAATGAAAAACTGTTTTTT.

V gene TRBV28 combines with J gene TRBJ1-6; the D gene is possibly TRBD1 (5 bases). Trimming took 7 bases from V and 5 from J, leaving 21 bases between them. Germline assignment: CDR1 MDHEN and CDR2 SYDVKM. This CDR3 comprises 17 residues. CDR3 coding DNA: TGTGCCAGCAACTATTTGGTGGGGGGAAAACATAATTCACCCCTCCACTTT. This translates into CASNYLVGGKHNSPLHF.

This clone has just one count. The chain has TRBV6-5 and TRBJ2-5; 8 bases fit TRBD2. The V gene's germline CDR1 is MNHEY and CDR2 SVGAGI. Trimming cost V 5 bases and J 4 bases; bases outside gene matches: 9. The CDR3 is 15 residues long. DNA of the CDR3: TGTGCCAGCAGTAGATACGGGGGGGAAGGAGAGACCCAGTACTTC. Translation: CASSRYGGEGETQYF.

The J gene is TRBJ1-2, the V gene TRBV28; 7 bases line up with TRBD1. This CDR3 has 17 amino acids. Trimming removed 8 bases from V and 2 bases from J; junction bases left unmatched: 17. Germline values: CDR1 MDHEN, CDR2 SYDVKM. Here the CDR3 reads CASCPGQTLGRNYGYTF. CDR3 nucleotide sequence: TGTGCCAGCTGCCCGGGACAGACGTTGGGAAGAAACTATGGCTACACCTTC.

V and J are TRBV28 and TRBJ1-1; TRBD1 might be the D (5 bases). The CDR3 is made up of 14 amino acids. V lost 7 bases and J lost 3, with 15 bases in between. CDR1 and CDR2 from the germline V gene are MDHEN and SYDVKM. In DNA form, the CDR3 reads TGTGCCAGCAACCCGAGCCGGGGGGACACTGAAGCTTTCTTT. Translation gives CASNPSRGDTEAFF.

V and J are TRBV6-6 and TRBJ2-2, with 8 bases that match TRBD2. The CDR3 loop spans 16 amino acids. The V gene's germline CDR1 is MNHNY and CDR2 SVGAGI (reference sequence). V trimming: 5 bases; J trimming: 1 base; junction bases outside the gene matches: 6. The CDR3 loop reads CASSRPGLENTGELFF. CDR3 coding DNA: TGTGCCAGCAGTAGACCGGGACTAGAGAACACCGGGGAGCTGTTTTTT.

This clone appeared a few times. The rearrangement links TRBV2 to TRBJ2-1; perhaps TRBD2 as D (6 bases). The length of the CDR3 is 15 residues. Germline CDR1 and CDR2: SNHLY and FYNNEI. The V end lost 8 bases, the J end lost 3 bases, and 17 bases lay between the germline ends. CDR3 nucleotide sequence: TGTGCCAGCCGCTCAGGTGGGAGGAACTACAATGAGCAGTTCTTC. It is translated as CASRSGGRNYNEQFF.

The J gene is TRBJ2-2, the V gene TRBV10-1, with a tentative D call TRBD2 (6 bases). The CDR3 spans 14 residues. Trimming pared 5 bases from V and 6 bases from J, leaving 13 bases between. Germline CDR1 reads WNHNN; CDR2 reads SYGVQD (reference sequence). CDR3 in amino acids: CASSRLDEPGELFF. The CDR3, as DNA: TGCGCCAGCAGTAGACTAGACGAGCCCGGGGAGCTGTTTTTT.

This clone was observed a few times. This sequence joins TRBV21-1 and TRBJ1-4; the table's D call, TRBD1, was not checked against the DNA. TRBV21-1 is labeled a pseudogene. The CDR3 covers 18 residues. The CDR3 DNA sequence: TGTGCCAGCAGCGTGGACACAGGGGGCCGAGCAACTAATGAAAAACTGTTTTTT. This gives the protein CASSVDTGGRATNEKLFF.

The V and J genes are TRBV24-1 and TRBJ2-5, with 8 bases fitting TRBD1. The CDR3 length is 17 residues. The ends lost 3 bases at V and 0 bases at J; junction bases unmatched: 8. Germline-derived CDR1 and CDR2 are KGHDR and SFDVKD. This CDR3 is CATSDVAGGQYQETQYF. The CDR3 region has the DNA TGTGCCACCAGTGATGTGGCAGGGGGCCAGTACCAAGAGACCCAGTACTTC.

V gene TRBV15 combines with J gene TRBJ2-5; 9 bases match TRBD1. V trimming: 0 bases; J trimming: 4 bases; junction bases outside the gene matches: 6. Germline CDR1 reads LNHNV; CDR2 reads YYDKDF (reference sequence). The CDR3 length is 16 residues. DNA of the CDR3: TGTGCCACCAGCAGAGAAAGGACAGGGGCGGCAGAGACCCAGTACTTC. Translation: CATSRERTGAAETQYF.

The DNA for the CDR3 is TGTGCCAGCAGCTTTTCCGGCTCCCGGGGTTCACCCCTCCACTTT. Translating gives CASSFSGSRGSPLHF. This sequence joins TRBV5-8 and TRBJ1-6; D ambiguous. Between the trimmed V and J ends, which lost 2 bases and 9 bases, there was a span of 15 bases. The CDR3 loop spans 15 amino acids. Germline V gives CDR1 SGHTS, CDR2 YDEGEE. The full variable domain, with the rest looked up from reference TRBV5-8 and TRBJ1-6, is EAGVTQSPTHLIKTRGQQATLRCSPISGHTSVYWYQQALGLGLQFLLWYDEGEERNRGNFPPRFSGRQFPNYSSELNVNALELEDSALYLCASSFSGSRGSPLHFGNGTRLTVT.

This chain's CDR3 is CASGNRGRNTEAFF. The CDR3, as DNA: TGCGCCAGCGGCAACAGGGGGAGGAACACTGAAGCTTTCTTT. This chain links TRBV5-1 with TRBJ1-1, with 8 bases identical to TRBD1. There are 14 residues in the CDR3. The ends lost 7 bases at V and 1 base at J; junction bases unmatched: 6. CDR1 is SGHRS and CDR2 is YFSETQ in the germline V gene.

The rearrangement uses TRBV5-5 and TRBJ1-2, with a weak D call TRBD1 (5 bases). The CDR3 length is 15 residues. The ends were cut back, 2 bases at V and 0 bases at J, with 11 bases in the middle. CDR1 and CDR2 from the germline V gene are SGHKS and YYEKEE (reference sequence). This CDR3 is CASSFRQPANYGYTF. The CDR3 bases are TGTGCCAGCAGCTTCCGACAGCCAGCTAACTATGGCTACACCTTC.

This chain links TRBV27 with TRBJ2-2; 11 bases match TRBD2. J was trimmed by 2 bases and V by 4 bases; bases with no gene match: 9. The CDR3 runs to 18 residues. Looked up from germline, CDR1 is MNHEY and CDR2 is SMNVEV (reference sequence). The CDR3 region has the DNA TGTGCCAGCAGTTCCAACGTAGCGGGGGGGACAAACACCGGGGAGCTGTTTTTT. This encodes CASSSNVAGGTNTGELFF.

This sequence joins TRBV7-9 and TRBJ2-7; 9 bases map to TRBD1. V was clipped by 5 bases and J by 2 bases; unmatched bases: 13. The V gene's germline CDR1 is SEHNR and CDR2 FQNEAQ (reference sequence). This CDR3 has 17 amino acids. The CDR3 DNA sequence: TGTGCCAGCAGCCCCCTAGGGACAGGGCTAGACCCCTACGAGCAGTACGTC. Protein product: CASSPLGTGLDPYEQYV.

In this sample, this clone turned up a few times. The chain joins TRBV7-9 to TRBJ2-2, with unresolved D. Germline lookup yields CDR1 SEHNR and CDR2 FQNEAQ (reference sequence). The V gene lost 5 bases and the J gene lost 6 bases, with 7 bases spanning the gap. The CDR3 spans 12 residues. The CDR3 sequence: CASSQSAGELFF. Here the CDR3 DNA reads TGTGCCAGCAGCCAAAGCGCCGGGGAGCTGTTTTTT.

This clone appeared once. V is TRBV6-5 and J is TRBJ1-1; 8 bases agree with TRBD1. The CDR3 length is 16 residues. Germline V gene data show CDR1 as MNHEY and CDR2 as SVGAGI. V trimming: 2 bases; J trimming: 1 base; junction bases outside the gene matches: 6. The CDR3 loop reads CASSYIADRGNTEAFF. In nucleotides, the CDR3 is TGTGCCAGCAGTTACATCGCTGACAGGGGGAACACTGAAGCTTTCTTT.

The rearrangement uses TRBV29-1 and TRBJ2-3; 14 positions match TRBD2. The CDR3 has 15 amino acids. V shed 2 bases and J 7 bases; nucleotides not matched to a gene: 5. Per the germline V gene, CDR1 is SQVTM and CDR2 is ANQGSEA. DNA of the CDR3: TGCAGCGTTGAAAGACTAGCGGGAGGGCTGTATACGCAGTATTTT. Amino acids: CSVERLAGGLYTQYF.

This clone showed up many times. The chain has TRBV6-5 and TRBJ2-7; D uncertain. CDR1 and CDR2 from the germline V gene are MNHEY and SVGAGI. The CDR3 runs to 13 residues. V lost 6 bases, J lost 4 bases, and 13 bases lay in between. CDR3 protein: CASSPPTGYEQYF. The CDR3, as DNA: TGTGCCAGCAGCCCACCGACTGGATACGAGCAGTACTTC.

The chain carries TRBV27 and TRBJ1-2; TRBD1 aligns across 7 bases. This CDR3 has 13 residues. V shed 7 bases, J shed 6 bases, and the junction held 8 bases outside the gene matches. Germline CDR1 reads MNHEY; CDR2 reads SMNVEV (reference sequence). CDR3 residues: CASKRTGGDGYTF. CDR3 nucleotide sequence: TGTGCCAGCAAAAGGACAGGAGGCGATGGCTACACCTTC.

The chain is built from TRBV7-2 and TRBJ1-2, with 8 bases identical to TRBD1. V shed 1 base, J shed 4 bases, and the junction held 8 bases outside the gene matches. CDR3 size: 16 residues. Per germline, CDR1 SGHTA and CDR2 FQGNSA. The CDR3 reads CASSLDPGTGIYGYTF. As DNA, the CDR3 is TGTGCCAGCAGCTTAGACCCCGGGACAGGTATCTATGGCTACACCTTC.

This clone is judged large (0.1 to 1%). This sequence joins TRBV11-3 and TRBJ2-7; 7 bases map to TRBD2. J was trimmed by 2 bases and V by 5 bases; bases with no gene match: 12. From germline, CDR1 is SGHNT and CDR2 YENEEA. The CDR3 extends over 16 amino acids. CDR3 coding DNA: TGTGCCAGCAGCACCAGAAGCGGGACCCCCCCCTACGAGCAGTACTTC. Protein: CASSTRSGTPPYEQYF.

The chain is built from TRBV11-3 and TRBJ2-5; a weak D match, TRBD1 (6 bases). The CDR3 is 15 amino acids. The germline V and J ends were trimmed by 0 bases and 1 base, with 9 bases remaining between them. Germline assignment: CDR1 SGHNT and CDR2 YENEEA. The CDR3, as DNA: TGTGCCAGCAGCTTAGAAGGCAGGGGCCAAGAGACCCAGTACTTC. It translates to CASSLEGRGQETQYF.